A single sample is the source of the 29 T cell receptor beta chains below, sequenced in a study of T cells in Graves' hyperthyroidism and ophthalmopathy. Amplification of TCR beta CDR3 regions used RNA as the template. Primed by the HTBI set, a first-round RT-PCR was run on the TCR CDR3. TCRdb re-analysed the multiplex PCR reads in MiXCR, keeping a single row per CDR3 protein. The repertoire holds 490,000 or so distinct CDR3 sequences, with 15% to 20% as singletons. Sequencing was carried out using blood. These receptors all come from a woman in her twenties or thirties with Graves' ophthalmopathy.

This chain connects TRBV7-2 to TRBJ2-1; 8 nucleotides line up with TRBD2. Germline values: CDR1 SGHTA, CDR2 FQGNSA. CDR3 length equals 15 residues. V lost 5 bases, J lost 8 bases, and 11 bases stayed unmatched. The CDR3 loop reads CASSLWAGGGDEQFF. The CDR3 nucleotides read TGTGCCAGCAGCCTCTGGGCGGGGGGTGGGGATGAGCAGTTCTTC.

This clonotype was recorded at least ten times. The rearrangement uses TRBV28 and TRBJ2-5, with TRBD1 matching 8 bases. Germline V gene lookup returns CDR1 MDHEN and CDR2 SYDVKM. This CDR3 is built from 17 residues. V trimming: 2 bases; J trimming: 4 bases; junction bases outside the gene matches: 12. CDR3 in DNA: TGTGCCAGCAGTTTACCGGCAGGGGGCGTATCAGGAGAGACCCAGTACTTC. Amino acids: CASSLPAGGVSGETQYF.

The table lists this clonotype with many counts. The genes are TRBV28 and TRBJ1-5; D unresolved. Germline lookup yields CDR1 MDHEN and CDR2 SYDVKM. The V gene lost 1 base and the J gene lost 0 bases, with 7 bases spanning the gap. CDR3 size: 15 residues. CDR3 nucleotides: TGTGCCAGCAGTTTATACGGATATAGCAATCAGCCCCAGCATTTT. Translation gives CASSLYGYSNQPQHF.

Details on this clonotype: Sequence at one end of the junction differs from germline and may be a read error. The chain recombines TRBV7-3 with TRBJ2-5; perhaps TRBD1 as D (5 bases). The germline V gene has CDR1 SGHTA and CDR2 FQGTGA. This CDR3 is built from 16 residues. The DNA for the CDR3 is TGCGCCAGCAGCCAAGATCCAGAAGGGGTTGGAGAGACCCAGTACTTC. Protein: CASSQDPEGVGETQYF.

The chain carries TRBV29-1 and TRBJ2-7; D uncertain. This CDR3 has 13 residues. V lost 0 bases and J 2 bases, leaving 8 bases between the germline ends. The germline CDR1 and CDR2 sequences are SQVTM and ANQGSEA. The CDR3 protein is CSVEDWPTYEQYF. CDR3 DNA sequence: TGCAGCGTTGAAGATTGGCCAACCTACGAGCAGTACTTC.

Only a few counts were recorded for this clonotype. The V gene is TRBV7-9, the J gene TRBJ2-7, with 10 positions matching TRBD1. The CDR3 covers 16 residues. From germline, CDR1 is SEHNR and CDR2 FQNEAQ (reference sequence). V dropped 5 bases and J dropped 0; count of bases not matched to a gene: 7. The CDR3 region is CASSGPTGGASYEQYF. CDR3 DNA sequence: TGTGCCAGCAGCGGACCGACAGGGGGCGCCTCCTACGAGCAGTACTTC.

This clonotype occurred a few times. The V and J genes are TRBV19 and TRBJ2-1; 8 bases are shared with TRBD1. Germline V gives CDR1 LNHDA, CDR2 SQIVND (reference sequence). With 8 bases clipped from V and 6 bases from J, the junction kept 15 bases outside the gene matches. This CDR3 has 16 residues. CDR3 region: CASRHSSDRAGNEQFF. The CDR3 DNA sequence: TGTGCCAGTCGACACTCTTCGGACAGGGCGGGCAATGAGCAGTTCTTC.

The J gene is TRBJ2-1, the V gene TRBV7-9; D remains unclear. This CDR3 has 16 amino acids. The germline V gene encodes CDR1 SEHNR and CDR2 FQNEAQ (reference sequence). V gave up 1 base and J gave up 1 base, with 11 bases separating them. Here the CDR3 DNA reads TGTGCCAGCAGCTTAGAGATGGTAGGGTCCTACAATGAGCAGTTCTTC. It translates to CASSLEMVGSYNEQFF.

This clonotype came up a few times. The CDR3 sequence: CASSIGTGTNQPQHF. The CDR3 DNA is TGTGCCAGCAGCATAGGGACAGGGACAAATCAGCCCCAGCATTTT. The V and J genes are TRBV9 and TRBJ1-5; 9 positions agree with TRBD1. The V segment lost 4 bases and the J segment 4 bases; nucleotides outside the gene matches: 6. The V gene's germline CDR1 is SGDLS and CDR2 YYNGEE. CDR3 length equals 15 residues. The whole variable domain, filled in from reference TRBV9 and TRBJ1-5, reads DSGVTQTPKHLITATGQRVTLRCSPRSGDLSVYWYQQSLDQGLQFLIQYYNGEERAKGNILERFSAQQFPDLHSELNLSSLELGDSALYFCASSIGTGTNQPQHFGDGTRLSIL.

The V and J genes are TRBV5-1 and TRBJ2-7; 8 bases map to TRBD2. After removal of 3 bases from V and 2 bases from J, the junction contained 4 bases not matched to a gene. CDR1 is SGHRS and CDR2 is YFSETQ in the germline V gene. The CDR3 consists of 14 residues. In DNA form, the CDR3 reads TGCGCCAGCAGCTCCGCTAGCGGGCCCTACGAGCAGTACTTC. It encodes CASSSASGPYEQYF.

This clonotype was seen a few times. V usage is TRBV3-2 and J usage is TRBJ2-7; TRBD2 is taken as the D call from the table, unchecked against the DNA. TRBV3-2 corresponds to a pseudogene. The CDR3 length is 19 residues. The chain's CDR3 is CASSQGTSGTSGFSYEQYF. CDR3 in DNA: TGTGCCAGCAGCCAGGGGACTAGCGGGACTTCTGGATTTAGCTACGAGCAGTACTTC.

This clonotype was found a few times. This sequence joins TRBV25-1 and TRBJ2-5; 7 bases are a match to TRBD1. The junction had 9 bases not matched to a gene; V was cut back by 3 bases and J by 5 bases. In germline, CDR1 is MGHDK, CDR2 SYGVNS. This CDR3 contains 15 residues. The CDR3 DNA reads as TGTGCCAGCAGTGACCACAGGGGTGGTTGGGAGACCCAGTACTTC. Protein: CASSDHRGGWETQYF.

This sequence joins TRBV5-1 and TRBJ1-2; TRBD1 matches at 8 bases. V lost 4 bases, J lost 8 bases, and 13 bases stayed unmatched. The CDR3 is 15 residues long. The germline V gene encodes CDR1 SGHRS and CDR2 YFSETQ. CDR3 sequence reads: CASSPPGQALGGYTF. CDR3 DNA sequence: TGCGCCAGCAGCCCGCCGGGACAGGCCCTCGGGGGCTACACCTTC.

This clonotype appeared a few times. CDR3 residues: CASSLEPFSSSYNSPLHF. CDR3 DNA sequence: TGCGCCAGCAGCTTGGAGCCTTTCAGTAGCTCCTATAATTCACCCCTCCACTTT. This rearrangement joins TRBV5-1 to TRBJ1-6; D uncertain. Trimming took 0 bases from V and 0 from J, leaving 13 bases between them. CDR1 is SGHRS and CDR2 is YFSETQ in the germline V gene. The CDR3 spans 18 residues.

This clonotype was recorded many times. The V and J genes are TRBV20-1 and TRBJ2-7, with 9 bases matching TRBD2. The CDR3 is 14 residues long. From germline, CDR1 is DFQATT and CDR2 SNEGSKA (reference sequence). The V and J ends lost 3 bases and 0 bases, in that order; junction bases with no gene match: 3. CDR3 DNA: TGCAGTGCTAGCCGACTAGCGGTCTCCTACGAGCAGTACTTC. It specifies CSASRLAVSYEQYF.

This clonotype was counted at least ten times. CDR3 loop: CASGFMETQYF. For the CDR3, the DNA is TGTGCCAGCGGTTTTATGGAGACCCAGTACTTC. The V gene is TRBV3-1, the J gene TRBJ2-5; D gene uncertain. The CDR3 runs 11 residues. CDR1 and CDR2 from the germline V gene are LGHDT and YNNKEL (reference sequence). V was clipped by 8 bases and J by 5 bases, with 9 bases between them.

Comments on this clonotype: This may be a read error: a much more frequent sequence differs by one nucleotide. This CDR3 is missing its conserved last phenylalanine or tryptophan, likely due to a read error. The chain couples TRBV7-9 to TRBJ2-5; tentatively, D is TRBD2 (5 bases). With 3 bases removed from V and 5 bases from J, the gap between germline ends came to 19 bases. Germline V gene lookup returns CDR1 SEHNR and CDR2 FQNEAQ (reference sequence). The CDR3 is 16 residues long. CDR3 in DNA: TGTGCCAGCAGCTTTTCATCGGCACCCCGGAGGGAGACCCAGTACTCC. It is translated as CASSFSSAPRRETQYS.

This clonotype occurred many times. This chain links TRBV4-1 with TRBJ2-7; D ambiguous. The V gene's germline CDR1 is MGHRA and CDR2 YSYEKL. The length of the CDR3 is 14 residues. V was pared by 1 base and J by 2 bases, with 9 bases between. The DNA for the CDR3 is TGCGCCAGCAGCCAAGCCGACACCGCCTACGAGCAGTACTTC. This codes for CASSQADTAYEQYF.

This clonotype has a handful of counts. V and J are TRBV20-1 and TRBJ2-7; 9 nucleotides agree with TRBD1. Germline CDR1 and CDR2: DFQATT and SNEGSKA (reference sequence). Losses at the gene ends were 0 bases for V and 3 bases for J; bases not matched to a gene: 12. The CDR3 is 17 residues long. This CDR3 is CSARDRSSDRGFYEQYF. For the CDR3, the DNA is TGCAGTGCTAGAGATCGGTCTAGCGACAGGGGGTTCTACGAGCAGTACTTC.

The sample holds a few counts of this clonotype. This chain connects TRBV7-2 to TRBJ2-7, with 8 bases that match TRBD2. V shed 2 bases and J 3 bases; nucleotides not matched to a gene: 12. This CDR3 is 17 amino acids long. Germline V gene lookup returns CDR1 SGHTA and CDR2 FQGNSA. The CDR3 DNA reads TGTGCCAGCAGCTTACGGGGGGGATTAGGGGTTTTCTACGAGCAGTACTTC. As protein: CASSLRGGLGVFYEQYF.

This clonotype has only a few counts. The CDR3, as DNA: TGCAGCGTTGGCGGCTCAACTAATGAAAAACTGTTTTTT. Translation gives CSVGGSTNEKLFF. The V call is TRBV29-1, the J call TRBJ1-4; D gene ambiguous. Germline CDR1 is SQVTM and CDR2 is ANQGSEA. This CDR3 comprises 13 residues. The germline V and J ends were trimmed by 4 bases and 0 bases, with 6 bases remaining between them.

In this sample, this clonotype turned up a few times. The V gene is TRBV10-3, the J gene TRBJ2-3, with D perhaps matching TRBD2 (5 bases). Germline V CDR1 and CDR2: ENHRY, SYGVKD. This CDR3 spans 16 amino acids. Trimming removed 8 bases from V and 1 base from J, with 19 bases in between. The CDR3, as DNA: TGTGCCATCGGACCCAGTCGAGCGGTGGGCACAGATACGCAGTATTTT. This sequence encodes CAIGPSRAVGTDTQYF.

This clonotype was recorded at least ten times. CDR3 amino acids: CASSDLTSVYYEQYF. The CDR3 region has the DNA TGTGCCAGCAGTGACCTGACTAGCGTATACTACGAGCAGTACTTC. The J gene is TRBJ2-7, the V gene TRBV6-1; 8 bases agree with TRBD2. J lost 3 bases, V lost 3 bases, and 7 bases had no gene match. This CDR3 contains 15 residues. Germline V lookup: CDR1 MNHNS, CDR2 SASEGT.

There are a few counts of this clonotype. The chain joins TRBV10-3 to TRBJ2-1; 10 bases line up with TRBD1. Germline trimming cut 2 bases from V and 6 bases from J; bases unmatched to any gene: 7. The length of the CDR3 is 16 residues. CDR1 is ENHRY, CDR2 SYGVKD, per germline. CDR3: CAISEEPGQGFNEQFF. The CDR3 DNA sequence: TGTGCCATCAGTGAGGAGCCGGGACAGGGGTTCAATGAGCAGTTCTTC.

This clonotype was picked up many times. V gene TRBV12-3 or TRBV12-4 combines with J gene TRBJ2-5, with D possibly being TRBD2 (6 bases). The CDR3 covers 15 residues. The V end was cut by 0 bases, the J end by 5 bases, with 13 bases between. The CDR3 loop is CASSLADAGRETQYF. The CDR3 DNA follows: TGTGCCAGCAGTTTAGCGGATGCAGGGAGGGAGACCCAGTACTTC.

This chain joins TRBV27 and TRBJ1-5; D not certain. Germline V gives CDR1 MNHEY, CDR2 SMNVEV (reference sequence). Trimming took off 8 bases at V and 6 bases at J, with 5 bases between the two ends. The CDR3 has 10 residues. CDR3 sequence reads: CASGTQPQHF. In DNA form, the CDR3 reads TGTGCCAGCGGTACTCAGCCCCAGCATTTT.

V and J are TRBV19 and TRBJ2-7; possibly TRBD1 or TRBD2 for D (5 bases each). CDR1 and CDR2 (germline): LNHDA, SQIVND (reference sequence). The CDR3 covers 14 residues. Trimming removed 4 bases from V and 5 bases from J, with 15 bases in between. The CDR3 DNA is TGTGCCAGTAGTACCGGGACGATATCTGACGAGCAGTACTTC. Amino acid sequence: CASSTGTISDEQYF.

This clonotype has ten or more counts. In DNA, the CDR3 is TGCGCCAGCAGCACACCGGGACTAGCAACCGAGCAGTACTTC. It specifies CASSTPGLATEQYF. The V gene is TRBV5-1, the J gene TRBJ2-7; the match to TRBD2 covers 9 bases. Germline V gene lookup returns CDR1 SGHRS and CDR2 YFSETQ. CDR3 length equals 14 residues. J was trimmed by 6 bases and V by 4 bases; bases with no gene match: 8.

This clonotype appeared many times. This chain connects TRBV2 to TRBJ2-7; D is possibly TRBD2 (5 bases). The ends were cut back, 6 bases at V and 5 bases at J, with 20 bases in the middle. Per germline, CDR1 SNHLY and CDR2 FYNNEI. The CDR3 is made up of 15 amino acids. CDR3 sequence reads: CASSRSAVGSHEQYF. In DNA, the CDR3 is TGTGCCAGCAGCAGAAGTGCCGTAGGGAGCCACGAGCAGTACTTC.